The 28 T cell receptor beta chains presented below share a single source sample, sequenced in a study of early T cells in non-severe SARS-CoV-2 infection. Each CDR3 protein is one row after TCRdb ran MiXCR on the 5' RACE reads. The table includes some 64,000 distinct CDR3 sequences, approximately 9.2% detected once. Sequenced material: whole blood, taken at baseline. The source is an adult who was a healthcare worker with PCR-confirmed SARS-CoV-2 infection or an uninfected control (not recorded which).

This clonotype turned up a few times. V is TRBV11-2 and J is TRBJ1-2; possible D gene TRBD1, 5 bases. V lost 4 bases to trimming and J lost 13 bases, with 19 bases between them. Germline values: CDR1 SGHAT, CDR2 FQNNGV. The CDR3 loop spans 13 amino acids. CDR3 bases: TGTGCCAGCAGCTCATTTTCCCGGGACCTCTCCACCTTC. Its protein product is CASSSFSRDLSTF.

The rearrangement joins TRBV7-2 to TRBJ2-7; D ambiguous. In germline, CDR1 is SGHTA, CDR2 FQGNSA. Trimming left V 2 bases short and J 0 bases short, with 8 bases between. This CDR3 has 14 amino acids. The chain's CDR3 is CASSLLRSSYEQYF. CDR3 in DNA: TGTGCCAGCAGCTTATTAAGGAGCTCCTACGAGCAGTACTTC.

The chain recombines TRBV10-3 with TRBJ1-3; D unresolved. Trimming pared 6 bases from V and 0 bases from J, leaving 6 bases between. The CDR3 contains 13 residues. Germline values: CDR1 ENHRY, CDR2 SYGVKD. CDR3 loop: CAISGNSGNTIYF. CDR3 in DNA: TGTGCCATCAGCGGGAACTCTGGAAACACCATATATTTT.

This clonotype came up a few times. The J gene is TRBJ1-2, the V gene TRBV11-2, with TRBD1 as a possible D gene (6 bases). V lost 7 bases, J lost 3 bases, and 18 bases lay in between. CDR1 and CDR2 (germline): SGHAT, FQNNGV. The CDR3 extends over 15 amino acids. The CDR3 region has the DNA TGTGCCAGCAACAGGGACATTCCTGGGGACTATGGCTACACCTTC. This encodes CASNRDIPGDYGYTF.

This chain joins TRBV3-1 and TRBJ1-2; 12 bases are a match to TRBD1. This CDR3 is built from 17 residues. After removal of 3 bases from V and 6 bases from J, the junction contained 11 bases not matched to a gene. The germline CDR1 and CDR2 sequences are LGHDT and YNNKEL (reference sequence). CDR3 sequence: CASSQISVGTGGDGYTF. The CDR3 nucleotides read TGTGCCAGCAGCCAGATCAGCGTCGGGACAGGGGGCGATGGCTACACCTTC.

This clonotype was seen a handful of times. The rearrangement uses TRBV6-2 or TRBV6-3 and TRBJ2-1; 13 bases map to TRBD2. Germline CDR1 reads MNHEY; CDR2 reads SVGEGT. Unmatched junction bases numbered 8, after V lost 11 bases and J lost 10 bases. This CDR3 has 13 amino acids. CDR3 loop: CAGGTSGIREQFF. The CDR3 DNA is TGTGCCGGAGGGACTAGCGGGATCCGGGAGCAGTTCTTC.

The rearrangement links TRBV30 to TRBJ1-1; D is possibly TRBD1 (5 bases). Trimming took 0 bases from V and 6 from J, leaving 11 bases between them. CDR1 is GTSNPN and CDR2 is SVGIG in the germline V gene (reference sequence). This CDR3 comprises 13 residues. The CDR3 reads CAWSVGGVPEAFF. As DNA, the CDR3 is TGTGCCTGGAGTGTGGGAGGGGTCCCTGAAGCTTTCTTT.

This clonotype has a count of ten or more. This chain joins TRBV5-4 and TRBJ2-6, with TRBD1 identical over 8 bases. This CDR3 spans 17 amino acids. J lost 2 bases, V lost 1 base, and 5 bases had no gene match. Germline V lookup: CDR1 SGHNT, CDR2 YYREEE (reference sequence). The DNA of the CDR3 is TGTGCCAGCAGCTTGACAGGGGGTGAAGCTGGGGCCAACGTCCTGACTTTC. Translating gives CASSLTGGEAGANVLTF.

In its sample, this clonotype was seen a few times. The chain couples TRBV24-1 to TRBJ2-2; the match to TRBD2 covers 13 bases. J was trimmed by 4 bases and V by 3 bases; bases with no gene match: 4. The germline CDR1 and CDR2 sequences are KGHDR and SFDVKD. The CDR3 sequence is 17 residues long. The CDR3 coding sequence is TGTGCCACCAGTGATGCTACTAGCGGGAGGGTCACCGGGGAGCTGTTTTTT. It translates to CATSDATSGRVTGELFF.

This clonotype showed up many times. The chain is built from TRBV9 and TRBJ2-7; D perhaps matches TRBD2 (6 bases). The V end lost 3 bases, the J end lost 3 bases, and 22 bases lay between the germline ends. This CDR3 comprises 17 residues. Germline V lookup: CDR1 SGDLS, CDR2 YYNGEE. The CDR3 protein is CASSASPTGRGGYEQYF. The CDR3 coding sequence is TGTGCCAGCAGCGCATCCCCCACCGGGAGAGGTGGCTACGAGCAGTACTTC.

This clonotype has a count of ten or more. The chain is built from TRBV7-3 and TRBJ2-1, with 9 bases lining up with TRBD2. CDR3 size: 16 residues. CDR1 and CDR2 (germline): SGHTA, FQGTGA. The V and J ends lost 5 bases and 4 bases, in that order; junction bases with no gene match: 9. The CDR3 nucleotides are TGTGCCAGCAGCCAAGATAGCGGGAGTAGATACAATGAGCAGTTCTTC. Translated: CASSQDSGSRYNEQFF.

The chain has TRBV4-2 and TRBJ1-6; no clear D. V was clipped by 1 base and J by 8 bases, with 3 bases between them. There are 12 residues in the CDR3. Germline V lookup: CDR1 LGHNA, CDR2 YNFKEQ. The CDR3 bases are TGTGCCAGCAGCCAAGCCGATTCACCCCTCCACTTT. Its protein is CASSQADSPLHF.

This clonotype was found many times. The rearrangement links TRBV11-2 to TRBJ2-2; the D gene could be TRBD1 or TRBD2 (5 bases each). This CDR3 has 15 residues. Germline V gene lookup returns CDR1 SGHAT and CDR2 FQNNGV. V was pared by 0 bases and J by 0 bases, with 5 bases between. The CDR3 region has the DNA TGTGCCAGCAGCTTAGAGGGGGCGAACACCGGGGAGCTGTTTTTT. Its protein is CASSLEGANTGELFF.

This sequence joins TRBV20-1 and TRBJ2-7; D gene uncertain. CDR1 is DFQATT and CDR2 is SNEGSKA in the germline V gene (reference sequence). The CDR3 is 13 amino acids. Trimming left V 6 bases short and J 1 base short, with 13 bases between. In DNA, the CDR3 is TGCAGTGCCGACGCTCGGAAATCCTACGAGCAGTACTTC. This sequence encodes CSADARKSYEQYF.

The chain recombines TRBV20-1 with TRBJ1-1; D not resolved. The CDR3 runs to 12 residues. Germline V gene data show CDR1 as DFQATT and CDR2 as SNEGSKA (reference sequence). The germline V and J ends were trimmed by 5 bases and 1 base, with 8 bases remaining between them. CDR3 loop: CSAPRQNTEAFF. CDR3 in DNA: TGCAGTGCTCCTAGACAGAACACTGAAGCTTTCTTT.

This clonotype was counted ten times or more. The J gene is TRBJ2-7, the V gene TRBV6-4, with D hard to call. The germline V and J ends were trimmed by 8 bases and 0 bases, with 14 bases remaining between them. The CDR3 is made up of 14 amino acids. CDR1 and CDR2 from the germline V gene are MRHNA and SNTAGT. In DNA form, the CDR3 reads TGTGCCAGCGCCCTCATGGAGCGCTCCTACGAGCAGTACTTC. Protein product: CASALMERSYEQYF.

There are a few counts of this clonotype. The V call is TRBV5-6, the J call TRBJ2-7; D is undetermined. Germline V gene sequence: CDR1 SGHDT, CDR2 YYEEEE. V shed 0 bases and J shed 2 bases, with 9 bases lying between them. CDR3 length: 14 residues. CDR3: CASSLERQAYEQYF. DNA of the CDR3: TGTGCCAGCAGCTTGGAGCGACAAGCCTACGAGCAGTACTTC.

The V gene is TRBV7-2, the J gene TRBJ2-7; TRBD1 aligns across 7 bases. Per germline, CDR1 SGHTA and CDR2 FQGNSA. There are 13 residues in the CDR3. J gave up 3 bases and V 3 bases, and 2 bases lay outside the gene matches. The DNA for the CDR3 is TGTGCCAGCAGCTTCCGACAGGGCTACGAGCAGTACTTC. Translating gives CASSFRQGYEQYF.

This clonotype was found a few times. V is TRBV6-6 and J is TRBJ2-2, with TRBD2 matching 8 bases. The CDR3 covers 15 residues. From germline, CDR1 is MNHNY and CDR2 SVGAGI (reference sequence). The V segment lost 3 bases and the J segment 4 bases; nucleotides outside the gene matches: 4. In nucleotides, the CDR3 is TGTGCCAGCAGTTATTCCAGCGGGAGCACCGGGGAGCTGTTTTTT. Amino acid sequence: CASSYSSGSTGELFF.

This clonotype was observed at least ten times. In nucleotides, the CDR3 is TGCGCCAGCAGCCAAGATCCGGCAGACGTTTACAATGAGCAGTTCTTC. It yields the protein CASSQDPADVYNEQFF. The genes are TRBV4-1 and TRBJ2-1, with D unresolved. V was pared by 0 bases and J by 4 bases, with 13 bases between. Germline values: CDR1 MGHRA, CDR2 YSYEKL. This CDR3 comprises 16 residues.

CDR3 coding DNA: TGCGCCAGCAGCTCCTCAGCGGGGCAGTATACGCAGTATTTT. Its protein product is CASSSSAGQYTQYF. The V call is TRBV5-1, the J call TRBJ2-3, with TRBD2 identical over 7 bases. In germline, CDR1 is SGHRS, CDR2 YFSETQ. The CDR3 extends over 14 amino acids. J was trimmed by 7 bases and V by 3 bases; bases with no gene match: 8.

A few counts support this clonotype. The rearrangement joins TRBV4-2 to TRBJ1-1, with 9 bases aligning to TRBD1. With V trimmed by 4 bases and J by 3 bases, 3 bases remained unmatched. Germline V gives CDR1 LGHNA, CDR2 YNFKEQ. The CDR3 has 14 residues. CDR3 amino acids: CASSPDRGDTEAFF. The CDR3, as DNA: TGTGCCAGCAGCCCCGACAGGGGGGACACTGAAGCTTTCTTT.

In this sample, this clonotype turned up once. The chain combines TRBV3-1 with TRBJ2-7, with D perhaps TRBD1 (6 bases). This CDR3 is 15 amino acids long. Germline-derived CDR1 and CDR2 are LGHDT and YNNKEL (reference sequence). V lost 0 bases and J lost 5, with 14 bases in between. CDR3 sequence: CASSQDLRGSNEQYF. CDR3 nucleotides: TGTGCCAGCAGCCAAGATCTAAGGGGGAGTAACGAGCAGTACTTC.

The gene calls are TRBV30 and TRBJ2-4; D ambiguous. In germline, CDR1 is GTSNPN, CDR2 SVGIG (reference sequence). This CDR3 spans 16 amino acids. The V gene lost 3 bases and the J gene lost 0 bases, with 15 bases spanning the gap. CDR3 amino acids: CAWSLLTGLAKNIQYF. CDR3 nucleotide sequence: TGTGCCTGGAGCCTCCTGACCGGGCTAGCCAAAAACATTCAGTACTTC.

This clonotype was seen a handful of times. The V gene is TRBV18, the J gene TRBJ2-5, with 9 bases lining up with TRBD1. Germline CDR1 is KGHSH and CDR2 is LQKENI. The ends lost 4 bases at V and 4 bases at J; junction bases unmatched: 10. The CDR3 length is 16 residues. The CDR3 region has the DNA TGTGCCAGCTCACGAAACAGGGGGCGTAGCGGAGAGACCCAGTACTTC. Encoded protein: CASSRNRGRSGETQYF.

The chain is built from TRBV20-1 and TRBJ2-3; D is possibly TRBD2 (6 bases). This CDR3 contains 17 residues. Germline CDR1 and CDR2: DFQATT and SNEGSKA (reference sequence). Deletions cut 3 bases from V and 0 bases from J, with 19 bases between. The CDR3 loop reads CSARRGGESASTDTQYF. The CDR3 region has the DNA TGCAGTGCTAGGCGGGGCGGGGAATCAGCTAGCACAGATACGCAGTATTTT.

The J gene is TRBJ1-2, the V gene TRBV12-3 or TRBV12-4; tentatively, D is TRBD1 (5 bases). V lost 5 bases, J lost 6 bases, and 13 bases lay in between. The CDR3 totals 13 residues. Written as DNA, the CDR3 is TGTGCCAGCAGTCTCTGGGACGTAGATGGCTACACCTTC. Translated, it gives CASSLWDVDGYTF.

The J gene is TRBJ1-5, the V gene TRBV24-1; possible D gene TRBD1, 5 bases. CDR3 length equals 17 residues. Trimming pared 2 bases from V and 0 bases from J, leaving 13 bases between. The germline V gene has CDR1 KGHDR and CDR2 SFDVKD. The CDR3 protein is CATSDSKAGDSNQPQHF. DNA for the CDR3: TGTGCCACCAGTGATTCGAAGGCGGGGGATAGCAATCAGCCCCAGCATTTT.